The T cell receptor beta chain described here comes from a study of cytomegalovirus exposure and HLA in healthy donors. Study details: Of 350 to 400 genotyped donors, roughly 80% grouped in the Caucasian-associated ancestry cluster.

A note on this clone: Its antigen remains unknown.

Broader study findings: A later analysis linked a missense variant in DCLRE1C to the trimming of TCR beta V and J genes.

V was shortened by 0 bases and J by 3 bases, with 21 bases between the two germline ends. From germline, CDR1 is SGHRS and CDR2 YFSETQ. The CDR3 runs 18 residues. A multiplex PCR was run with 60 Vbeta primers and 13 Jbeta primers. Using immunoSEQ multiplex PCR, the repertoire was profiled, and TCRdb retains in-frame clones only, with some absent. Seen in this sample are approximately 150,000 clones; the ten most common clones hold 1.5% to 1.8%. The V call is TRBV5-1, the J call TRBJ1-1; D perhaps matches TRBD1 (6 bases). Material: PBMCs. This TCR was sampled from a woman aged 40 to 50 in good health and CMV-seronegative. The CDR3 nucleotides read TGCGCCAGCAGCTTGGCAGGGGTTTGGGGGAGCTCTCACACTGAAGCTTTCTTT. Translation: CASSLAGVWGSSHTEAFF.